Shown below are 21 T cell receptor beta chains from a single sample sequenced in a study of blood T cell repertoires in COVID-19. Measured with immunoSEQ multiplex PCR; TCRdb has only the in-frame clones, and not every one. The sample lists 150,000 to 200,000 clones, about nine tenths occurring once. Sequencing input: PBMCs or T cells enriched from blood (not recorded which). The receptors stem from a woman aged 18-30 years who had recovered from COVID-19.

The rearrangement uses TRBV30 and TRBJ1-1, with a possible D match to TRBD1 (5 bases). CDR1 is GTSNPN, CDR2 SVGIG, per germline (reference sequence). V dropped 4 bases and J dropped 0 bases, with 9 bases sitting between them. The CDR3 contains 13 residues. The DNA for the CDR3 is TGTGCCTGGAACACAGGAATGAACACTGAAGCTTTCTTT. It encodes CAWNTGMNTEAFF.

This clone was seen a few times. This chain joins TRBV7-2 and TRBJ1-5; TRBD1 agrees at 8 bases. The CDR3 loop spans 17 amino acids. Germline-derived CDR1 and CDR2 are SGHTA and FQGNSA. V dropped 5 bases and J dropped 2; count of bases not matched to a gene: 11. The DNA for the CDR3 is TGTGCCAGCAGCCCTCCGACAGGGGACGCGGGCAATCAGCCCCAGCATTTT. Its translation: CASSPPTGDAGNQPQHF.

This sequence joins TRBV7-6 and TRBJ2-5; the D gene is possibly TRBD1 (6 bases). Trimming removed 0 bases from V and 4 bases from J, with 15 bases in between. The CDR3 sequence is 16 residues long. Germline CDR1 and CDR2: SGHVS and FNYEAQ. Written as DNA, the CDR3 is TGTGCCAGCAGCTTAGCCCTAACAGGGTCGGGAGAGACCCAGTACTTC. It is translated as CASSLALTGSGETQYF.

This clone has only a few counts. The V and J genes are TRBV2 and TRBJ1-3; no clear D. The CDR3 totals 12 residues. Germline CDR1 reads SNHLY; CDR2 reads FYNNEI. V lost 2 bases to trimming and J lost 6 bases, with 5 bases between them. CDR3 sequence: CASSELTNTIYF. For the CDR3, the DNA is TGTGCCAGCAGTGAACTAACAAACACCATATATTTT.

The rearrangement links TRBV19 to TRBJ2-1; 11 nucleotides agree with TRBD2. The CDR3 spans 18 residues. Unmatched junction bases numbered 9, after V lost 5 bases and J lost 0 bases. CDR1 LNHDA and CDR2 SQIVND come from the germline V gene (reference sequence). The CDR3 sequence: CASSAPSGGTISYNEQFF. The CDR3 DNA reads as TGTGCCAGTAGTGCTCCTAGCGGGGGGACCATCTCCTACAATGAGCAGTTCTTC.

The chain uses TRBV11-1 and TRBJ2-7; possible D gene TRBD1, 6 bases. Trimming took off 5 bases at V and 7 bases at J, with 21 bases between the two ends. This CDR3 comprises 15 residues. In germline, CDR1 is SGHAT, CDR2 FQDESV (reference sequence). Here the CDR3 DNA reads TGTGCCAGCAGCGTAACAGGGTGGGATCTACGGGAGCAGTACTTC. Its protein product is CASSVTGWDLREQYF. Filled out from reference TRBV11-1 and TRBJ2-7, the complete variable domain reads EAEVAQSPRYKITEKSQAVAFWCDPISGHATLYWYRQILGQGPELLVQFQDESVVDDSQLPKDRFSAERLKGVDSTLKIQPAELGDSAMYLCASSVTGWDLREQYFGPGTRLTVT.

This chain links TRBV7-2 with TRBJ1-2; D remains ambiguous. Trimming took 8 bases from V and 7 from J, leaving 17 bases between them. The CDR3 extends over 13 amino acids. The germline V gene has CDR1 SGHTA and CDR2 FQGNSA. The chain's CDR3 is CASDVLGVSGYTF. The CDR3 nucleotides read TGTGCCAGCGACGTTCTCGGGGTCTCTGGCTACACCTTC.

This clone was counted once. The CDR3 DNA is TGCAGTGCTAGTCTGACAGTGAACACTGAAGCTTTCTTT. It is translated as CSASLTVNTEAFF. This rearrangement joins TRBV20-1 to TRBJ1-1, with D perhaps TRBD1 (5 bases). Germline V gives CDR1 DFQATT, CDR2 SNEGSKA (reference sequence). V lost 3 bases, J lost 0 bases, and 8 bases lay in between. The CDR3 covers 13 residues.

The chain joins TRBV2 to TRBJ1-5, with TRBD1 matching over 7 bases. J was trimmed by 1 base and V by 4 bases; bases with no gene match: 7. The CDR3 length is 16 residues. Germline lookup yields CDR1 SNHLY and CDR2 FYNNEI. For the CDR3, the DNA is TGTGCCAGCAGTGGCAAAGGGGGCTTAAGCAATCAGCCCCAGCATTTT. Its translation: CASSGKGGLSNQPQHF.

This clone was recorded a few times. This chain joins TRBV19 and TRBJ1-1; D uncertain. V was pared by 8 bases and J by 0 bases, with 16 bases between. From germline, CDR1 is LNHDA and CDR2 SQIVND (reference sequence). This CDR3 contains 15 residues. CDR3 in amino acids: CASSNPPGVNTEAFF. The CDR3 DNA reads as TGTGCCAGTTCAAACCCCCCCGGGGTGAACACTGAAGCTTTCTTT.

This chain connects TRBV28 to TRBJ1-1; maybe TRBD1 (6 bases). V was trimmed by 6 bases and J by 1 base, leaving 12 bases between them. The V gene's germline CDR1 is MDHEN and CDR2 SYDVKM. The CDR3 is 14 amino acids. CDR3 sequence: CASRQGTTNTEAFF. Written as DNA, the CDR3 is TGTGCCAGCAGACAGGGAACGACGAACACTGAAGCTTTCTTT. Full variable domain (rest looked up from reference TRBV28 and TRBJ1-1): DVKVTQSSRYLVKRTGEKVFLECVQDMDHENMFWYRQDPGLGLRLIYFSYDVKMKEKGDIPEGYSVSREKKERFSLILESASTNQTSMYLCASRQGTTNTEAFFGQGTRLTVV.

V gene TRBV6-2 or TRBV6-3 combines with J gene TRBJ2-5; D call uncertain. Trimming cost V 2 bases and J 13 bases, with 11 bases left between them. CDR1 MNHEY and CDR2 SVGEGT come from the germline V gene. CDR3 length: 11 residues. The CDR3 region is CASSYASIMYF. CDR3 coding DNA: TGTGCCAGCAGTTACGCCAGTATAATGTACTTC.

Here the CDR3 DNA reads TGTGCGGGGTCAGGGGGGAATTATGGCTACACCTTC. It is translated as CAGSGGNYGYTF. The rearrangement links TRBV28 to TRBJ1-2; the match to TRBD1 covers 7 bases. The CDR3 totals 12 residues. The germline gives CDR1 MDHEN, CDR2 SYDVKM.

CDR3 amino acids: CASKGLENSPLHF. CDR3 bases: TGTGCCAGCAAGGGGTTAGAAAATTCACCCCTCCACTTT. The gene calls are TRBV28 and TRBJ1-6, with TRBD1 as a possible D gene (5 bases). The V end lost 7 bases, the J end lost 7 bases, and 11 bases lay between the germline ends. In germline, CDR1 is MDHEN, CDR2 SYDVKM. This CDR3 comprises 13 residues.

V is TRBV5-1 and J is TRBJ2-7; perhaps TRBD1 as D (6 bases). Germline CDR1 SGHRS, CDR2 YFSETQ. This CDR3 is 13 amino acids long. Trimming left V 2 bases short and J 2 bases short, with 8 bases between. This chain's CDR3 is CASSFTGPYEQYF. In nucleotides, the CDR3 is TGCGCCAGCAGCTTTACAGGGCCCTACGAGCAGTACTTC. Variable domain in full (rest from reference TRBV5-1 and TRBJ2-7): KAGVTQTPRYLIKTRGQQVTLSCSPISGHRSVSWYQQTPGQGLQFLFEYFSETQRNKGNFPGRFSGRQFSNSRSEMNVSTLELGDSALYLCASSFTGPYEQYFGPGTRLTVT.

The chain combines TRBV25-1 with TRBJ1-4; TRBD1 is a possible D gene (5 bases). CDR1 and CDR2 (germline): MGHDK, SYGVNS. Trimming cost V 1 base and J 5 bases, with 11 bases left between them. This CDR3 has 15 amino acids. CDR3 bases: TGTGCCAGCAGTGAATTAACAGGATTCAATGAAAAACTGTTTTTT. This translates into CASSELTGFNEKLFF.

The chain joins TRBV19 to TRBJ1-1, with D possibly matching TRBD1 (5 bases). CDR1 and CDR2 (germline): LNHDA, SQIVND (reference sequence). The CDR3 totals 14 residues. Trimming left V 3 bases short and J 2 bases short, with 10 bases between. The CDR3 loop is CASSIRVENTEAFF. The CDR3 DNA reads as TGTGCCAGTAGTATCAGGGTGGAAAACACTGAAGCTTTCTTT.

The J gene is TRBJ1-2, the V gene TRBV5-1, with 7 positions matching TRBD1. This CDR3 is built from 15 residues. The V gene end was trimmed by 2 bases and the J gene end by 2 bases; junction bases not matched to a gene: 6. Germline CDR1 SGHRS, CDR2 YFSETQ. CDR3 amino acids: CASSFDDRVNYGYTF. The CDR3 region has the DNA TGCGCCAGCAGCTTTGATGACAGGGTGAACTATGGCTACACCTTC.

This chain uses TRBV7-2 with TRBJ1-1; weak D call: TRBD1 (5 bases). Germline loops: CDR1 SGHTA, CDR2 FQGNSA. CDR3 size: 16 residues. Trimming took 1 base from V and 1 from J, leaving 13 bases between them. The chain's CDR3 is CASSLGFAGKNTEAFF. The CDR3 DNA is TGTGCCAGCAGCTTAGGTTTTGCAGGGAAGAACACTGAAGCTTTCTTT.

The rearrangement uses TRBV4-2 and TRBJ2-7, with D unclear. Germline values: CDR1 LGHNA, CDR2 YNFKEQ. The V end lost 1 base, the J end lost 0 bases, and 4 bases lay between the germline ends. This CDR3 contains 13 residues. The CDR3 DNA reads as TGTGCCAGCAGCCAAGTAGCCTCCTACGAGCAGTACTTC. Amino acid sequence: CASSQVASYEQYF.

This clone was detected only once. This chain connects TRBV27 to TRBJ2-3; 8 nucleotides match TRBD2. Trimming took 5 bases from V and 3 from J; bases not matched to a gene: 10. CDR3 size: 16 residues. Germline V CDR1 and CDR2: MNHEY, SMNVEV (reference sequence). The DNA of the CDR3 is TGTGCCAGCAGTCGGCAGGGACTAGTGGGGACAGATACGCAGTATTTT. Translation: CASSRQGLVGTDTQYF.